This entry lists 12 T cell receptor beta chains sequenced from one sample in a study of T cell repertoires in ileal Crohn's disease. Some clones are missing from TCRdb's copy, which holds only in-frame ones; the method was immunoSEQ multiplex PCR. The sample lists several thousand clones; around 83% were seen once. Sequences were obtained from ileal tissue. The receptors stem from an adult with Crohn's disease.

CDR3 nucleotides: TGTGCCAGTTCCGTTCAGGGGCTCAATCAGCCCCAGCATTTT. Amino acid sequence: CASSVQGLNQPQHF. The chain carries TRBV21-1 and TRBJ1-5; the table assigns TRBD1, which was not confirmed against the DNA. TRBV21-1 is noted as a pseudogene. The CDR3 runs to 14 residues.

The chain joins TRBV9 to TRBJ1-2; D not resolved. Trimming left V 0 bases short and J 4 bases short, with 1 base between. This CDR3 has 11 amino acids. Germline V gene lookup returns CDR1 SGDLS and CDR2 YYNGEE. The CDR3 sequence: CASSVGYGYTF. CDR3 sequence (DNA): TGTGCCAGCAGCGTAGGCTATGGCTACACCTTC. Full variable domain (missing parts from reference TRBV9 and TRBJ1-2): DSGVTQTPKHLITATGQRVTLRCSPRSGDLSVYWYQQSLDQGLQFLIQYYNGEERAKGNILERFSAQQFPDLHSELNLSSLELGDSALYFCASSVGYGYTFGSGTRLTVV.

The chain links TRBV4-3 to TRBJ1-2; TRBD1 agrees at 9 bases. The CDR3 extends over 13 amino acids. CDR1 and CDR2 from the germline V gene are LGHNA and YSLEER. The V and J ends lost 5 bases and 5 bases, in that order; junction bases with no gene match: 3. The DNA of the CDR3 is TGCGCCAGCAGCTGGGGACAGGGTTATGGCTACACCTTC. Its translation: CASSWGQGYGYTF.

This clone was found once. V is TRBV5-4 and J is TRBJ1-1; TRBD1 aligns across 9 bases. V shed 4 bases and J 6 bases; nucleotides not matched to a gene: 7. The germline gives CDR1 SGHNT, CDR2 YYREEE (reference sequence). The CDR3 runs to 14 residues. The CDR3 sequence: CASSAGQGSSEAFF. CDR3 in DNA: TGTGCCAGCAGCGCGGGACAGGGAAGTTCTGAAGCTTTCTTT.

The CDR3 is CASSLLGAANEKLFF. The CDR3 DNA reads TGTGCCAGCAGCTTGCTCGGGGCGGCTAATGAAAAACTGTTTTTT. V is TRBV7-6 and J is TRBJ1-4; the D gene is possibly TRBD1 (5 bases). V shed 3 bases and J shed 3 bases, with 11 bases lying between them. The CDR3 is 15 residues long. CDR1 is SGHVS and CDR2 is FNYEAQ in the germline V gene.

The V and J genes are TRBV28 and TRBJ1-4, with TRBD1 identical over 9 bases. The trim removed 3 bases at V and 10 bases at J, leaving 9 bases unmatched. The germline V gene has CDR1 MDHEN and CDR2 SYDVKM. The CDR3 runs to 15 residues. For the CDR3, the DNA is TGTGCCAGCAGTTTGTCACAGGGGGCGCAAGGAAAACTGTTTTTT. Its translation: CASSLSQGAQGKLFF.

The rearrangement links TRBV10-2 to TRBJ2-6; D is uncertain. The V and J ends lost 6 bases and 0 bases respectively, with 9 bases between them. The germline V gene has CDR1 WSHSY and CDR2 SAAADI. CDR3 length equals 15 residues. This CDR3 reads CASSWAHSGANVLTF. The CDR3 region has the DNA TGCGCCAGCAGCTGGGCCCACTCTGGGGCCAACGTCCTGACTTTC.

The chain joins TRBV28 to TRBJ2-5; 7 bases line up with TRBD1. Germline loops: CDR1 MDHEN, CDR2 SYDVKM. The CDR3 length is 15 residues. After removal of 5 bases from V and 2 bases from J, the junction contained 8 bases not matched to a gene. The CDR3 DNA follows: TGTGCCAGCAGTCCGACCACAGGGGCTCAAGAGACCCAGTACTTC. Its translation is CASSPTTGAQETQYF.

V is TRBV7-2 and J is TRBJ2-1; 11 bases line up with TRBD2. The CDR3 loop spans 17 amino acids. V lost 4 bases, J lost 4 bases, and 9 bases stayed unmatched. The V gene's germline CDR1 is SGHTA and CDR2 FQGNSA. CDR3 region: CASSSRGGTSGYNEQFF. For the CDR3, the DNA is TGTGCCAGCAGCTCGAGGGGGGGGACTAGCGGATACAATGAGCAGTTCTTC. Filled out from reference TRBV7-2 and TRBJ2-1, the complete variable domain reads GAGVSQSPSNKVTEKGKDVELRCDPISGHTALYWYRQSLGQGLEFLIYFQGNSAPDKSGLPSDRFSAERTGGSVSTLTIQRTQQEDSAVYLCASSSRGGTSGYNEQFFGPGTRLTVL.

The count of this clone is one. V gene TRBV5-4 combines with J gene TRBJ1-2; tentatively, D is TRBD1 (5 bases). CDR1 is SGHNT, CDR2 YYREEE, per germline (reference sequence). The germline V and J ends were trimmed by 1 base and 3 bases, with 13 bases remaining between them. The CDR3 spans 15 residues. CDR3 nucleotides: TGTGCCAGCAGCTTGAGAACAGGATCTCACTATGGCTACACCTTC. This codes for CASSLRTGSHYGYTF.

The V gene is TRBV19, the J gene TRBJ2-5; 11 bases line up with TRBD2. The junction had 8 bases not matched to a gene; V was cut back by 2 bases and J by 3 bases. CDR3 length equals 17 residues. Per germline, CDR1 LNHDA and CDR2 SQIVND (reference sequence). The CDR3 loop reads CASSIPVLAGGKETQYF. Written as DNA, the CDR3 is TGTGCCAGTAGTATACCCGTGTTAGCGGGGGGGAAAGAGACCCAGTACTTC.

The genes are TRBV16 and TRBJ2-6; D not resolved. The germline V gene encodes CDR1 KGHSY and CDR2 FQNENV. Trimming pared 0 bases from V and 0 bases from J, leaving 9 bases between. The CDR3 has 17 residues. The CDR3 DNA reads TGTGCCAGCAGCCAATCGAGACTTAGCTCTGGGGCCAACGTCCTGACTTTC. Translating gives CASSQSRLSSGANVLTF.